The 2 T cell receptor beta chains reported below all come from one sample, sequenced in a study of blood T cell repertoires in COVID-19. TCRdb's table, derived via immunoSEQ multiplex PCR, lists solely in-frame clones and lacks some. This sample has about 140,000 clones, with over 80% found just once. The sample taken for sequencing was peripheral blood. The receptor source for this set is a man aged 55 to 70 with active or convalescent COVID-19.

V and J are TRBV27 and TRBJ1-1; no firm D call. Germline CDR1 is MNHEY and CDR2 is SMNVEV (reference sequence). V dropped 1 base and J dropped 5 bases, with 11 bases sitting between them. There are 14 residues in the CDR3. As DNA, the CDR3 is TGTGCCAGCAGTTTATATGGGAGGTTGACTGAAGCTTTCTTT. Residues: CASSLYGRLTEAFF.

The V gene is TRBV15, the J gene TRBJ1-6; D unresolved. From germline, CDR1 is LNHNV and CDR2 YYDKDF (reference sequence). V was pared by 1 base and J by 0 bases, with 10 bases between. This CDR3 region has 17 residues. The CDR3 reads CATSRVATSSYNSPLHF. For the CDR3, the DNA is TGTGCCACCAGCAGAGTAGCAACGAGCTCCTATAATTCACCCCTCCACTTT.